This TCR beta chain is from a study of shared clonotypes between healthy human individuals. Findings and limits, study-wide: As a rule, naive subsets had a larger estimated richness than memory subsets.

Here immunoSEQ multiplex PCR was the method, and the copy in TCRdb shows in-frame clones only, minus some. The sample holds roughly 2 million clones; roughly 94% are singletons and the top ten take 0.13%. Trimming stripped 6 bases from V and 4 bases from J, with 14 bases between. Germline V lookup: CDR1 SNHLY, CDR2 FYNNEI. CDR3 length: 14 residues. Comment on this clone: Its specificity is unknown.

The rearrangement links TRBV2 to TRBJ2-3, with D maybe TRBD2 (7 bases). Input material: naive CD4+ T cells sorted from blood. Indicated subset: CD45RA+ positively selected. The TCR comes from a man aged 18 to 29 in good health. CDR3 amino acids: CASRRSGGADTQYF. In DNA form, the CDR3 reads TGTGCCAGCAGAAGGTCGGGGGGCGCAGATACGCAGTATTTT.